These T cell receptor beta chains were read from a single sample in a study of T cells in Graves' hyperthyroidism and ophthalmopathy. TCRdb itself ran the multiplex PCR reads through MiXCR, one entry per CDR3 protein. The repertoire holds around 690,000 distinct CDR3 sequences, with roughly a sixth as singletons. The source material was blood. These receptor sequences come from a man aged 50 to 60 with Graves' hyperthyroidism. Each CDR3 is given with its conserved first and last residue. The order of the fields is V gene, J gene, clone size, D gene, CDR3 DNA, CDR3 protein. D genes are given only for firm matches. Size values are once, few and many counts, or a class for expanded clones, and some rows have none.

TRBV6-1	TRBJ2-1	.	TRBD1	TGTGCCAGCAGGCGATCCGGGACAGCCTCCTACAATGAGCAGTTCTTC	CASRRSGTASYNEQFF
TRBV28	TRBJ1-2	many	.	TGTGCCAGCAGTTTATTCGATTCTAACTATGGCTACACCTTC	CASSLFDSNYGYTF
TRBV7-2	TRBJ2-1	many	.	TGTGCCAGCAGCTTAGGAAGGGTAAATGAGCAGTTCTTC	CASSLGRVNEQFF
TRBV24-1	TRBJ1-5	.	.	TGTGCCACCAGTGGTAAAGCGTGGCGCAGCAATCAGCCCCAGCATTTT	CATSGKAWRSNQPQHF
TRBV3-1	TRBJ2-4	few	.	TGTGCCAGCAGTCCTAGTACCACCGTGGGGGCCAAAAACATTCAGTACTTC	CASSPSTTVGAKNIQYF
TRBV10-1	TRBJ2-1	.	.	TGCGCCACCTCCCAGGACCTTTCCCACAATGAGCAGTTCTTC	CATSQDLSHNEQFF
TRBV5-1	TRBJ1-1	few	.	TGCGCCAGCAGCTTGCTAGGGGGACCTACGAACACTGAAGCTTTCTTT	CASSLLGGPTNTEAFF
TRBV28	TRBJ1-1	many	TRBD1	TGTGCCAGCAACTCACAGGGGGCGGACACTGAAGCTTTCTTT	CASNSQGADTEAFF
TRBV28	TRBJ1-1	many	TRBD1	TGTGCCAGCAGTTCACCGGGACAGGTTAAGGAAGCTTTCTTT	CASSSPGQVKEAFF
TRBV2	TRBJ1-2	many	.	TGTGCCAGGAGCGTTGAGGGGAACTATGGCTACACCTTC	CARSVEGNYGYTF
TRBV20-1	TRBJ2-3	.	TRBD2	TGCAGTGCTAGAGATCTAGCGGGAGGTGCCACAGATACGCAGTATTTT	CSARDLAGGATDTQYF
TRBV5-4	TRBJ2-7	.	.	TGTGCCAGCAGCCTACGAGGGTTTCCCTACGAGCAGTACTTC	CASSLRGFPYEQYF
TRBV7-2	TRBJ1-1	many	TRBD1	TGTGCCAGCAGCCCCCAACAAGGGGGCGACACTGAAGCTTTCTTT	CASSPQQGGDTEAFF
TRBV28	TRBJ2-7	many	TRBD1	TGTGCCAGCAGTTACGGACAGGGCTACGAGCAGTACTTC	CASSYGQGYEQYF
TRBV24-1	TRBJ2-1	.	.	TGTGCCACCAGTGACCCAACTAGTGGTTCCTACAATGAGCAGTTCTTC	CATSDPTSGSYNEQFF
TRBV20-1	TRBJ1-2	.	.	TGCAGTGCTAGAGACAGTCCGTCATTTCGGGACTATGGCTACACCTTC	CSARDSPSFRDYGYTF